The sequence of this T cell receptor (beta chain) was determined in a study of shared clonotypes between healthy human individuals (TCRdb year 2020). Study-level background: Three men and two women, aged 18 to 49 years, made up the cohort. Different laboratories and diverse techniques were used to prepare libraries and sequence TCR repertoires, to increase sequencing depth and limit assay-specific biases. Per donor, three plates each were used for CD4 naive and CD4 memory, two for CD8 naive, and one for CD8 memory. To estimate repertoire size and how much clonotypes are shared between individuals, the study performed deep sequencing of blood TCR repertoires from roughly five healthy adults. Leukapheresis yielded between about 0.94 and 9 billion PBMCs per donor. General conclusions and limits of the study: Because the study included a small number of donors, the genetic and exposure-history diversity represented was limited. Even with the large sequencing depth, rarefaction of the sorted-subset datasets indicated that sequencing was incomplete. Across four donors, around 5% of naive CD4, roughly 3.5% of naive CD8, around 2.1% of memory CD4, and about 0.4% of memory CD8 clonotypes were shared. Based on pairwise subsampling, the degree of clonotype sharing among donors was expected to be affected by sequencing depth. Higher generation probabilities were observed for clonotypes shared by all four sorted-subset donors than for non-shared clonotypes. Naive subsets generally had larger estimated clonotype richness than memory subsets did. Only blood was sampled, and tissue TCR repertoires likely differ from those in blood.

A distance of 18 bases separates the germline ends of V and J, which lose 4 bases and 13 bases respectively. Sequences SGHDT (CDR1) and YYEEEE (CDR2) are obtained from the germline V gene. The CDR3 runs 13 residues from the cysteine to the phenylalanine. The sequence is cut down to CDR3 DNA, 39 bases in frame from base 1. For this clone: Its antigen target is currently unknown. No much larger clone is present one base from it, and per-base qualities are unavailable.

Using the deep immunoSEQ assay, multiplex PCR amplified TCR CDR3 regions from genomic DNA. Extracted genomic DNA from each cell subset was distributed evenly across all wells of several immunoSEQ 96-well plates, and each plate was treated as a replicate. Each replicate PCR for sorted subsets received 150 to 250 ng genomic DNA, equal to around 32,000 T cell genomes. Purified libraries were quantified with a Qubit 3.0 fluorometer, sized on a Bioanalyzer 2100, and re-quantified with the KAPA Library Quantification kit. Every immunoSEQ 96-well plate was sequenced on a dedicated single-read 150-cycle Illumina NextSeq 550 flow cell. In the source study's methods: The immunoSEQ output contained only junctional sequences without quality scores, so filtering could not match that applied to full-length reads. To assign V/J genes and CDR3, sequences were annotated against IMGT germline references using PyIR, a Python wrapper for IgBLAST v1.9. Reads were filtered out if the reads had weak V/J assignments (E-value above 1e-6), no CDR3, stop codons, out-of-frame junctions, or ambiguous translated residues. A V3J clonotype was defined by an identical inferred V gene, J gene, and CDR3 amino acid sequence. Percentage overlap between repertoires was computed as shared unique clonotypes divided by the size of the smaller repertoire. RTK rarefaction, the Chao1 estimator, and Recon v2.1 estimates of unobserved clonotypes were used to assess repertoire richness. Generation probabilities for all TCRbeta clonotypes obtained by the gDNA method from a handful of donors were computed using OLGA. The immuneACCESS repertoire file appears here via TCRdb, limited to in-frame rearrangements. These files lack a portion of the clones; in checked studies, under half of the deficit traces to unresolved V genes, and the cause of the others is not known. The D gene and trimming were derived from the DNA, and the V and J assignments and clone size from that table. The sample table shows roughly 2.2 million clones, and 90% to 95% are seen once. Of the sample, 0.39% is held by the ten largest clones.

The donors were healthy, HIV-negative adults with no recently reported acute infections or vaccinations. Only Caucasian adults living in Nashville, Tennessee, USA were represented among the donors. CD4+ T cells were enriched by magnetic negative selection; naive cells were then positively selected on CD45RA, and the negative fraction formed the memory subset. Blood was obtained by leukapheresis, after which PBMCs were separated by Ficoll-Histopaque density gradient centrifugation and cryopreserved in liquid nitrogen vapor phase. Purity and quantity of every magnetically sorted T cell population were checked by analytical flow cytometry. Each sorted fraction had its genomic DNA isolated and then quantified by UV absorbance on a Nanodrop 2000c.

This sequence was found in a man younger than 35 in good health. Some clones in this sample may be carry-over from other donors' samples. The sequenced sample was naive CD4+ T cells from PBMCs. Sample cell subset or site, as interpreted from the label and publication: CD45RA+ positively selected. The chain is made from TRBV5-6 and TRBJ2-1, and the D gene may be TRBD2, 6 bases matching. The bases are TGTGCCAGCAGCCTCAGAAGAACTAGCCCCCAGTTCTTC. Translated, it reads CASSLRRTSPQFF.